This T cell receptor beta chain emerged from a study of response to subunit inactivated influenza vaccine. MiXCR, run by TCRdb on the RT-PCR reads, gives a single entry per CDR3 protein. The sample consists of 550,000 to 800,000 distinct CDR3 sequences, approximately 15% of them appearing once. CDR3 length: 17 residues. The germline gives CDR1 LGHDT, CDR2 YNNKEL (reference sequence). Trimming stripped 0 bases from V and 6 bases from J, with 18 bases between. The chain is built from TRBV3-1 and TRBJ1-5; D unresolved. The TCR comes from a man aged 50-60 years who received an inactivated influenza vaccine. The specimen comprised PBMCs from blood, sampled 14 to 15 days before vaccination. CDR3 sequence (DNA): TGTGCCAGCAGCCAAGATTATGTGGGCCTCCGGGGTCAGCCCCAGCATTTT. Encoded protein: CASSQDYVGLRGQPQHF.